This TCR beta chain was retrieved from a study of blood T cells in healthy people across ages. Caucasian, healthy and from Russia, the donors were aged between about 6 and 100. Each individual donor underwent a draw of ten milliliters of peripheral blood. On this clonotype itself: Its antigen is still unknown.

Points from the study as a whole: Strong correlation existed between TCR beta diversity and naive T cell percentage. Higher diversity and more naive CD4+ cells were features of long-lived donors, compared to aged donors.

Trimming took 3 bases from V and 1 from J, leaving 13 bases between them. The CDR3 is 15 amino acids. Germline V lookup: CDR1 SGHRS, CDR2 YFSETQ. Together with a sample-barcoded 5' primer, a J-beta primer mix was included in a second PCR lasting about 6 to 11 cycles. TCRdb reanalysed the 5' RACE reads using MiXCR and keeps one entry per CDR3 protein. The sample yields roughly 1.4 million distinct CDR3 sequences, almost 60% seen once. The clonotype originates from a man aged 18 to 29 in good health. The sample was blood. The chain uses TRBV5-1 and TRBJ1-1; D uncertain. This CDR3 reads CASSSWGRGNTEAFF. The CDR3 nucleotides read TGCGCCAGCAGCTCTTGGGGTCGAGGGAACACTGAAGCTTTCTTT.